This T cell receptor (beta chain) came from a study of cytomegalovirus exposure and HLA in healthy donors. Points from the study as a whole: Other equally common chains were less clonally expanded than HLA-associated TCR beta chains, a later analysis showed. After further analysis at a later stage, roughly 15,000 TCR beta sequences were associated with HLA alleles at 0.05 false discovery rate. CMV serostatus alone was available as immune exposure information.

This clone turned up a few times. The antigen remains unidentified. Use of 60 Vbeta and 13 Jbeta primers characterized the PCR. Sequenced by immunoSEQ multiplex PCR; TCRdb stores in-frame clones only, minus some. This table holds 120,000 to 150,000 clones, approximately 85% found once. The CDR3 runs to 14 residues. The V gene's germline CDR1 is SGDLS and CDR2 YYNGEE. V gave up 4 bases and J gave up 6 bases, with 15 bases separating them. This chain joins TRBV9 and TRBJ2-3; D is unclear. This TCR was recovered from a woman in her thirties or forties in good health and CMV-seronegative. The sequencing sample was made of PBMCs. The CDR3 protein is CASSYSAVWDTQYF. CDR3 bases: TGTGCCAGCAGCTACAGTGCCGTGTGGGATACGCAGTATTTT.